This T cell receptor beta chain was profiled in a study of regulatory T cells in long-lasting Graves disease. Overall study findings and caveats: Analysis covered peripheral blood alone, not thyroid tissue. Persistent Graves' patients showed less TCR diversity than newly diagnosed ones. Among the persistent patients, 2,500 to 3,500 public clonotypes were shared, more than the roughly 900 shared among new patients.

Germline CDR1 is KGHDR and CDR2 is SFDVKD. Trimming shortened V by 5 bases and J by 7 bases, and 17 bases separated the two germline ends. The CDR3 has 15 residues. Library construction for TCR beta used iRepertoire HTBI primers and Arm-PCR of CDR3 regions. TCRdb itself ran the multiplex PCR reads through MiXCR, one entry per CDR3 protein. This sample carries about 470,000 distinct CDR3 sequences, about a sixth of them seen once, and the ten largest clones take 12%. As to time point: newly diagnosed GD, antithyroid drugs for less than 3 months. PBMCs were the source of the RNA used for TCR sequencing. This clonotype showed up many times. As yet, its antigen is unknown. These same records also appear under a second study, on T cells in Graves' hyperthyroidism and ophthalmopathy. That paper adds: When the TCR CDR3 underwent first-round RT-PCR, the HTBI primer set was used.

Specimen: peripheral blood mononuclear cells (PBMCs), collected at new diagnosis, from a patient treated with antithyroid drugs. The J gene is TRBJ2-1, the V gene TRBV24-1; no clear D. The clonotype comes from a man between 40 and 49 years old with Graves disease. The CDR3 DNA reads TGTGCCACCAGTGGGGTTGGCTCTTGGTTGAATGAGCAGTTCTTC. Translation gives CATSGVGSWLNEQFF.